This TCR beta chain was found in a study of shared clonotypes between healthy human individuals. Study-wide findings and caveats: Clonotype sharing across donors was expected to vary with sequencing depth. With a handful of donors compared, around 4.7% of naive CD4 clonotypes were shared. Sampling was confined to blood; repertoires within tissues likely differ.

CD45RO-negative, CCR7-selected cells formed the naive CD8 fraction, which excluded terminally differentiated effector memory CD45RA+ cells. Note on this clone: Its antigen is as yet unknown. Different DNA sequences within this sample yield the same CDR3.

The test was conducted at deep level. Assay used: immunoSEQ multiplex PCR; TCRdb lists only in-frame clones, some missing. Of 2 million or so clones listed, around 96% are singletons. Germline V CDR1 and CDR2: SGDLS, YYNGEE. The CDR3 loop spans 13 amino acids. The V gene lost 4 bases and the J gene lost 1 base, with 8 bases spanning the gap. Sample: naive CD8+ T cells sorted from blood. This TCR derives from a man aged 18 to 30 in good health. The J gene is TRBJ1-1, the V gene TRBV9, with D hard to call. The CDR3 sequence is CASSTDGNTEAFF. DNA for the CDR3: TGTGCCAGCAGCACAGACGGGAACACTGAAGCTTTCTTT.